This T cell receptor beta chain was sequenced for a study of post-analysis software for immune sequencing data. Included in the TCR beta cDNA libraries were unique molecular identifiers. One entry per CDR3 protein results from TCRdb running MiXCR on the PCR reads. The data contain some 800,000 distinct CDR3 sequences, approximately 44% of them singletons. CDR1 is LGHNA, CDR2 YNFKEQ, per germline. V was clipped by 0 bases and J by 8 bases, with 8 bases between them. CDR3 length: 13 residues. Study-wide results and limits: Samples made in the same batch grouped tightly together by F measure. With TRBV5-6, TRBV5-1 and TRBV20-1 included, roughly five TRBV segments were more frequent in patients than in controls.

Points on this clonotype: Its specificity is unknown.

The chain combines TRBV4-2 with TRBJ2-1; D unresolved. The sequencing input was blood. The sequence was obtained from a girl aged 5 to 17 with multiple sclerosis. The CDR3 DNA is TGTGCCAGCAGCCAAGAAGTGGCAGATGAGCAGTTCTTC. It translates to CASSQEVADEQFF.